The clone carrying this TCR beta chain was found many times. Antigen: not known. This sample is drawn from a study of T cells in Graves' hyperthyroidism and ophthalmopathy. Study as a whole: Peripheral blood specimens were obtained at initial diagnosis, prior to any treatment.

Study conclusions and caveats: Most thyroid-expanded clonotypes above 0.001 were also found in blood.

There were TCR beta CDR3 regions amplified from RNA transcripts. A set of HTBI primers served as the primers for a first-round RT-PCR of the TCR CDR3. MiXCR was run by TCRdb on the multiplex PCR reads, yielding one entry per CDR3 protein. The table lists nearly 600,000 distinct CDR3 sequences, roughly 13% of them singletons, with almost 6% in the top ten. Diagnoses rested on clinical symptoms, serum thyroxine and TRAb, thyroid ultrasound and orbital computed tomography. Sampled blood dates from first hyperthyroidism diagnosis, and it precedes any ophthalmopathy symptoms. V shed 4 bases, J shed 0 bases, and the junction held 5 bases outside the gene matches. This CDR3 has 17 residues. In germline, CDR1 is LGHDT, CDR2 YNNKEL (reference sequence).

The sequence came from a woman in her 30s with Graves' hyperthyroidism that later progressed to Graves' ophthalmopathy. This chain links TRBV3-1 with TRBJ2-3; 12 nucleotides agree with TRBD2. Sequencing was done on a sample of blood. The CDR3 nucleotides read TGTGCCAGCAGCCTACAAGGGACTAGCGGGAGCACAGATACGCAGTATTTT. Translated, it gives CASSLQGTSGSTDTQYF.